A selection of T cell receptor beta chains follows, all from one sample in a study of blood T cell repertoires in COVID-19. Sequencing used immunoSEQ multiplex PCR; TCRdb keeps in-frame clones, though not all of them. The sample includes approximately 150,000 clones, 75% to 90% of them seen just once. What was sequenced was PBMCs or T cells enriched from blood (not recorded which). Every receptor here comes from a man in his sixties or seventies who had been exposed to COVID-19. Each CDR3 is given with its conserved first and last residue. Fields, in order: clone size, V gene, D gene, CDR3 protein. The D gene is left open where the match is weak. Only some rows state a clone size, as once, few, many or a class for expanded clones.

clone_size: -
v_call: TRBV21-1
d_call: -
cdr3_aa: CASSKEFFLTSGSLFYEQYF

clone_size: -
v_call: TRBV19
d_call: TRBD1
cdr3_aa: CASSTLRGQGARQPQHF

clone_size: -
v_call: TRBV7-6
d_call: TRBD2
cdr3_aa: CASSLGASGDNEQFF

clone_size: once
v_call: TRBV7-2
d_call: -
cdr3_aa: CASSLGGIGGLNTEAFF

clone_size: -
v_call: TRBV2
d_call: -
cdr3_aa: CASSVFRVYEQYF

clone_size: -
v_call: TRBV4-1
d_call: TRBD2
cdr3_aa: CASSQSSAGGFNNEQFF

clone_size: -
v_call: TRBV2
d_call: -
cdr3_aa: CASTDSSYEQYF

clone_size: -
v_call: TRBV12-3/TRBV12-4
d_call: -
cdr3_aa: CASRLDSGYGYTF

clone_size: -
v_call: TRBV5-6
d_call: -
cdr3_aa: CASSHRVNNSPLHF

clone_size: -
v_call: TRBV5-1
d_call: -
cdr3_aa: CASSLDRNSPLHF

clone_size: -
v_call: TRBV19
d_call: TRBD2
cdr3_aa: CASSALFTSGYNEQFF

clone_size: -
v_call: TRBV7-8
d_call: TRBD2
cdr3_aa: CASSLGASGNNEQFF

clone_size: -
v_call: TRBV6-2/TRBV6-3
d_call: TRBD2
cdr3_aa: CASSPLGSGRALEQYF

clone_size: -
v_call: TRBV6-5
d_call: -
cdr3_aa: CASSPTPNYGYTF

clone_size: -
v_call: TRBV7-6
d_call: TRBD2
cdr3_aa: CASSAGRNEQFF

clone_size: -
v_call: TRBV5-5
d_call: -
cdr3_aa: CASSNSGGRTEAFF

clone_size: -
v_call: TRBV7-2
d_call: -
cdr3_aa: CASSPPGLRDNEQFF

clone_size: -
v_call: TRBV19
d_call: TRBD2
cdr3_aa: CASGTSGSLDTQYF

clone_size: -
v_call: TRBV6-5
d_call: TRBD2
cdr3_aa: CASSYEAGGHYNEQFF

clone_size: -
v_call: TRBV9
d_call: TRBD2
cdr3_aa: CASSPRSGNHYEQYF

clone_size: -
v_call: TRBV19
d_call: TRBD1
cdr3_aa: CASSKDRGNNQPQHF

clone_size: -
v_call: TRBV11-3
d_call: -
cdr3_aa: CASSFGGQGSTEAFF

clone_size: few
v_call: TRBV20-1
d_call: -
cdr3_aa: CSARYHEQYF

clone_size: -
v_call: TRBV28
d_call: -
cdr3_aa: CASRSQGWQPQHF

clone_size: -
v_call: TRBV11-2
d_call: TRBD2
cdr3_aa: CASSLRGSGNYEQYF

clone_size: -
v_call: TRBV10-2
d_call: TRBD1
cdr3_aa: CASRGTGTGSNQPQHF

clone_size: -
v_call: TRBV11-3
d_call: -
cdr3_aa: CASSLGFAGTYEQYF

clone_size: -
v_call: TRBV18
d_call: -
cdr3_aa: CASSQEAFYEQYF

clone_size: -
v_call: TRBV5-1
d_call: TRBD1
cdr3_aa: CASGSGQGSHEQYF

clone_size: -
v_call: TRBV18
d_call: TRBD1
cdr3_aa: CASSQGQGVQETQYF

clone_size: once
v_call: TRBV6-5
d_call: TRBD2
cdr3_aa: CASSRTSGLDTQYF

clone_size: -
v_call: TRBV2
d_call: TRBD1
cdr3_aa: CASSVGTVRELFF

clone_size: -
v_call: TRBV9
d_call: TRBD2
cdr3_aa: CASSTTPTSGRANEQFF

clone_size: -
v_call: TRBV23-1
d_call: TRBD1
cdr3_aa: CASSQSIRGNDNEQFF

clone_size: -
v_call: TRBV7-2
d_call: TRBD1
cdr3_aa: CASSLHAGGVIYGYTF

clone_size: -
v_call: TRBV19
d_call: TRBD1
cdr3_aa: CASSIAGRGSSQPQHF

clone_size: -
v_call: TRBV19
d_call: TRBD2
cdr3_aa: CASSGRLAGGRAEQFF